A single T cell receptor beta chain is shown here with its context. No antigen is known for it. Purification of the CD8+ and CD4+ T cells relied on negative isolation, and TEMRA cells underwent FACS enrichment. The authors reverse transcribed about 0.45 to 1 ug RNA with random hexamers. immunoSEQ multiplex PCR amplified TCR beta CDR3 across 54 Vbeta, 13 Jbeta. MiXCR, applied by TCRdb to the immunoSEQ multiplex PCR reads, yields one record per CDR3 protein. The data show hundreds of thousands of distinct CDR3 sequences, 94% seen once. These data are taken from a study of CD8 T cells in Susac syndrome. The wider study: Patients with Susac syndrome were therapy-naive, on corticosteroids, or on intravenous immunoglobulin alone at blood draw. The study, taken as a whole, reports: Clonal expansion was absent from the CD4+ T cell repertoires in Susac syndrome.

Material: CD4+ T cells from PBMCs. The receptor comes from a human donor with Susac syndrome.

The CDR3 sequence is CASSPGAAVAEAFF. In nucleotides, the CDR3 is TGTGCCAGCAGTCCCGGGGCAGCGGTCGCTGAAGCTTTCTTT. This chain uses TRBV12-3 or TRBV12-4 with TRBJ1-1; possibly TRBD1 for D (5 bases). Trimming left V 5 bases short and J 6 bases short, with 16 bases between. This CDR3 contains 14 residues.